This is a list of T cell receptor beta chains from one sample in a study of cytomegalovirus exposure and HLA in healthy donors. The protocol was immunoSEQ multiplex PCR, while the TCRdb copy is restricted to in-frame clones and leaves out a portion. In the table there are 110,000 or so clones, less than 70% of which are singletons. Sequences were obtained from PBMCs. The receptors originated from a woman between 65 and 79 years old in good health and CMV-seropositive. Both conserved end residues are part of each CDR3. The order of the fields is clone size, V gene, D gene, J gene, CDR3 DNA, CDR3 protein. The D gene is left open where the match is weak. Only some rows state a clone size, as once, few, many or a class for expanded clones.

NA	TRBV27	TRBD1	TRBJ1-6	TGTGCCAGCAGTATGCCGGACAGGGGGCACCTCTGGAATTCACCCCTCCACTTT	CASSMPDRGHLWNSPLHF
NA	TRBV7-9	NA	TRBJ1-6	TGTGCCAGCACCGCGACAGCCGACGGTTCACCCCTCCACTTT	CASTATADGSPLHF
NA	TRBV10-3	TRBD1	TRBJ1-2	TGTGCCATCAGGGAGACAGGGGGCGCGTTTGGCTACACCTTC	CAIRETGGAFGYTF
NA	TRBV2	TRBD1	TRBJ2-5	TGTGCCAGCAGGGAGGACAGGGGGCTTGGACTCTCAGAGACCCAGTACTTC	CASREDRGLGLSETQYF
NA	TRBV30	NA	TRBJ1-3	TGTGCCTGGACCCAACAGGGAACCTCTGGAAACACCATATATTTT	CAWTQQGTSGNTIYF
NA	TRBV6-9	TRBD1	TRBJ2-7	TGTGCCAGCAGACAAACCAACTTCGGACAGGGGGCGTCCTACGAGCAGTACTTC	CASRQTNFGQGASYEQYF
once	TRBV10-3	NA	TRBJ2-2	TGTGCCATCAAATCTGGCCAGGGTGGCACCGGGGAGCTGTTTTTT	CAIKSGQGGTGELFF
NA	TRBV30	TRBD1	TRBJ1-2	TGTGCCTGGAGCGGACAGGGCTATGGCTACACCTTC	CAWSGQGYGYTF
few	TRBV7-2	TRBD2	TRBJ2-1	TGTGCCAGCAGCTTAGCTAGCGGGGGGTCCTACAATGAGCAGTTCTTC	CASSLASGGSYNEQFF
NA	TRBV7-9	NA	TRBJ2-1	TGTGCCAGCAGCCTGGCGGGGAACAATGAGCAGTTCTTC	CASSLAGNNEQFF
few	TRBV9	TRBD1	TRBJ2-7	TGTGCCAGCAGCTGGACAGGTAGCTCCTACGAGCAGTACTTC	CASSWTGSSYEQYF
NA	TRBV18	TRBD2	TRBJ2-2	TGTGCCGGAGGACTAGCGGTTAACACCGGGGAGCTGTTTTTT	CAGGLAVNTGELFF
few	TRBV7-2	TRBD1	TRBJ1-2	TGTGCCAGCACTCGATCGCGGGACAGGTCCCTATCTAACTATGGCTACACCTTC	CASTRSRDRSLSNYGYTF
NA	TRBV19	NA	TRBJ1-6	TGTGCCAGTAGACAGGGTCTCGACAATTCACCCCTCCACTTT	CASRQGLDNSPLHF
few	TRBV25-1	TRBD2	TRBJ2-1	TGTGCCAGCAGAGAACGGGGGGGCCTGTTCTTC	CASRERGGLFF
NA	TRBV19	NA	TRBJ1-1	TGTGCCAGCCGGGGGGCGAACACTGAAGCTTTCTTT	CASRGANTEAFF
NA	TRBV4-3	TRBD1	TRBJ2-6	TGCGCCAGCAGCCGGGGTGGGACAGGGGAATCAGGGGCCAACGTCCTGACTTTC	CASSRGGTGESGANVLTF
NA	TRBV30	NA	TRBJ1-2	TGTGCCTGGATGCAGGGCCGCTATGGCTACACCTTC	CAWMQGRYGYTF